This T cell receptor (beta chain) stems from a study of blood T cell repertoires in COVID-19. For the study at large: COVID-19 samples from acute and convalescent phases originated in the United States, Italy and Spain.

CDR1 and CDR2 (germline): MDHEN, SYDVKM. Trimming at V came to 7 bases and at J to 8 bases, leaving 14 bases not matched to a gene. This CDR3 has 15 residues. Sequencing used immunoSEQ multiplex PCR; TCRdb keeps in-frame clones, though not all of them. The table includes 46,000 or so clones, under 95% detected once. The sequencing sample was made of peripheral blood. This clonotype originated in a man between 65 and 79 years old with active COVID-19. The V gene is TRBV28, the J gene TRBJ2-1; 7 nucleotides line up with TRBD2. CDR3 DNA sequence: TGTGCCAGCACCCTGGGGGGAGGGGTCGTGGATGAGCAGTTCTTC. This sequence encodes CASTLGGGVVDEQFF.